The following is a TCR beta chain sequence with its context. Its antigen remains unidentified. This entry comes from a study of cytomegalovirus exposure and HLA in healthy donors. Primers included in the PCR were 60 Vbeta and 13 Jbeta primers. Clones were sequenced by immunoSEQ multiplex PCR, and TCRdb holds only the in-frame ones, with some missing. The sample yields under 200,000 clones, roughly 82% seen once. V lost 2 bases and J lost 0; bases outside the gene matches: 9. Germline assignment: CDR1 SGHVS and CDR2 FQNEAQ. The CDR3 consists of 18 residues. Study-wide findings and caveats: Confirmation in vitro established that a few CMV-associated chains were specific for CMV antigens. The study had only CMV serostatus as immune exposure information.

The sequence was collected from a woman between 45 and 65 years old in good health and CMV-seronegative. The sample taken for sequencing was PBMCs. The chain employs TRBV7-8 and TRBJ1-2, with 10 bases lining up with TRBD1. The CDR3 spells CASSLRREGQGSNYGYTF. In nucleotides, the CDR3 is TGTGCCAGCAGCTTACGGAGGGAGGGACAGGGGTCTAACTATGGCTACACCTTC.